Each of the 4 T cell receptor beta chains below was sequenced from the same sample in a study of T cells in Graves' hyperthyroidism and ophthalmopathy. Amplified regions were TCR beta CDR3 sequences from RNA transcripts. HTBI primers were the set used in a first-round RT-PCR of the TCR CDR3. TCRdb redid the calling of the multiplex PCR reads with MiXCR, one entry per CDR3 protein. The table includes more than 75,000 distinct CDR3 sequences, under 65% detected once. Sequencing input: blood. The source is a woman in her forties with Graves' hyperthyroidism.

This clonotype was detected many times. This sequence joins TRBV29-1 and TRBJ1-1; 9 bases map to TRBD1. The CDR3 has 12 residues. V gave up 7 bases and J gave up 5 bases; unmatched junction bases: 5. The germline V gene encodes CDR1 SQVTM and CDR2 ANQGSEA. CDR3 DNA: TGCAGCGGACGGGACAGGGCAACTGAAGCTTTCTTT. Its translation: CSGRDRATEAFF.

The chain combines TRBV10-3 with TRBJ1-2; D might be TRBD1 (6 bases). From germline, CDR1 is ENHRY and CDR2 SYGVKD. Trimming took off 6 bases at V and 8 bases at J, with 16 bases between the two ends. This CDR3 comprises 13 residues. The CDR3 is CAISSGAGRGYTF. In DNA, the CDR3 is TGTGCCATCAGCTCAGGGGCAGGTCGGGGCTACACCTTC.

The DNA for the CDR3 is TGCAGTGCCGAAGAGGGGGCAGCTCAGCCCCAGCATTTT. It yields the protein CSAEEGAAQPQHF. This chain uses TRBV20-1 with TRBJ1-5; TRBD1 matches 7 bases. Germline loops: CDR1 DFQATT, CDR2 SNEGSKA (reference sequence). The CDR3 totals 13 residues. The junction had 8 bases not matched to a gene; V was cut back by 6 bases and J by 6 bases.

This rearrangement joins TRBV29-1 to TRBJ1-1, with D possibly matching TRBD1 (5 bases). The CDR3 covers 16 residues. Germline V CDR1 and CDR2: SQVTM, ANQGSEA. Trimming removed 5 bases from V and 3 bases from J, with 22 bases in between. CDR3 sequence reads: CSVTADRNYGYTEAFF. CDR3 bases: TGCAGCGTTACTGCAGACAGAAACTATGGCTACACTGAAGCTTTCTTT.